This T cell receptor (beta chain) derives from a study of blood T cell repertoires in COVID-19. Study background: Some COVID-19 samples were acute and others convalescent; all came from the United States, Italy and Spain. In each case, the material was cDNA or gDNA derived from T cells, B-cell-depleted T cells, or PBMCs.

This clone was counted a few times. The CDR3 loop spans 16 amino acids. The V end lost 0 bases, the J end lost 7 bases, and 13 bases lay between the germline ends. CDR1 LGHDT and CDR2 YNNKEL come from the germline V gene (reference sequence). In the original processing: Cell counts per sample came from amplifying reference gene primers. Sequencing was performed with immunoSEQ multiplex PCR; in TCRdb, only in-frame clones are kept and a portion is missing. V and J calls and clone size are given by that table; D and trimming were obtained from the DNA. The sample lists about 150,000 clones; 84% were seen once.

Sequencing was done on a sample of peripheral blood. This chain links TRBV3-1 (or the pseudogene TRBV3-2) with TRBJ1-6, with D unclear. This TCR came from a woman in her forties or fifties in a cohort sampled during active or convalescent COVID-19. The CDR3: CASSQESGTGNSPLHF. DNA of the CDR3: TGTGCCAGCAGCCAAGAATCTGGTACGGGAAATTCACCCCTCCACTTT.